This TCR beta chain was obtained from a study of Graves' ophthalmopathy and Graves' hyperthyroidism. Trimming cost V 10 bases and J 3 bases, with 16 bases left between them. This CDR3 is 13 amino acids long. Germline CDR1 and CDR2: ENHRY and SYGVKD. RNA transcripts were the source from which TCR beta CDR3 regions were amplified. First-round RT-PCR with HTBI primers preceded a second-round multiplex PCR. TCRdb passed the multiplex PCR reads through MiXCR, listing each CDR3 protein once. Among about 740,000 distinct CDR3 sequences listed, 35% to 50% were seen once. Notes on the study in general: Separation of ophthalmopathy from stable hyperthyroidism was achieved by a 13-signature model, at approximately 87% sensitivity and around 81% specificity.

The sample holds many counts of this clonotype. Its antigen is unknown. Sequencing was performed on peripheral blood. The source is an adult man with Graves' ophthalmopathy. The J gene is TRBJ2-7, the V gene TRBV10-3; either TRBD1 or TRBD2 may fit D (7 bases each). DNA for the CDR3: TGTGCCACCAGCGGGACAGAAGTCTACGAGCAGTACTTC. It specifies CATSGTEVYEQYF.